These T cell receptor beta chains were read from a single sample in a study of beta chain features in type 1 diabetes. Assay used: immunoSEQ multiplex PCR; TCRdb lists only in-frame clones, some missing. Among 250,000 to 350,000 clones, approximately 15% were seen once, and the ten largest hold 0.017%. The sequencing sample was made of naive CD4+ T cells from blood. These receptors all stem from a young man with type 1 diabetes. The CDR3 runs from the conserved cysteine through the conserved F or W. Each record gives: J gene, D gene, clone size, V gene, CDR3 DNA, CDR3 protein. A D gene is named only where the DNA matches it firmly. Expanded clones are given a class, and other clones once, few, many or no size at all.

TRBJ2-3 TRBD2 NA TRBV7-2 TGTGCCAGCAGCTTAGTCACTTTCCGGGAGGGTACGCAGTATTTT CASSLVTFREGTQYF
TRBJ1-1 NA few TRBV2 TGTGCCAGCAAGGGGCAGCTGAACACTGAAGCTTTCTTT CASKGQLNTEAFF
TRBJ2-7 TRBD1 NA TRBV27 TGTGCCAGCAGTTTCCAGGGGGCATACGAGCAGTACTTC CASSFQGAYEQYF
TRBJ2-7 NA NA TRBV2 TGTGCCAGCAGTGGGGGAGTCGACGAGCAGTACTTC CASSGGVDEQYF
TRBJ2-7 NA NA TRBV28 TGTGCCAGCAGTCTCCCGACAGACGAGCAGTACTTC CASSLPTDEQYF
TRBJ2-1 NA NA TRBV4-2 TGTGCCAGCAGCCCTCGGGGTGGGTCAACCTCCTACAATGAGCAGTTCTTC CASSPRGGSTSYNEQFF
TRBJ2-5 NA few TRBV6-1 TGTGCCAGCATGGGAGTTGGGAAGACCCAGTACTTC CASMGVGKTQYF
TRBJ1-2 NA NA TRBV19 TGTGCCAGTACCTCAATTGGACAGATCTATGGCTACACCTTC CASTSIGQIYGYTF
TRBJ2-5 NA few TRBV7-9 TGTGCCAGCAGCCCTCAGGTTCAAGAGACCCAGTACTTC CASSPQVQETQYF
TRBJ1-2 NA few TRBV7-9 TGTGCCAGCAGCCCCTCGGCTACCGGGGGCTATGGCTACACCTTC CASSPSATGGYGYTF
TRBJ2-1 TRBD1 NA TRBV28 TGTGCCAGCAGTTCCGGGACAGTGGACAATGAGCAGTTCTTC CASSSGTVDNEQFF
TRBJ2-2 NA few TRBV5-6 TGTGCCAGCATCGCCCTAGATCCCGTCGGGGAGCTGTTTTTT CASIALDPVGELFF
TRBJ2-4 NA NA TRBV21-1 TGTGCCAGCATTGGAGATCCCAAAAACATTCAGTACTTC CASIGDPKNIQYF
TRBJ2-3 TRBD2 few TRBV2 TGTGCCAGCAGTTCACTAGCGGGAGACACAGATACGCAGTATTTT CASSSLAGDTDTQYF
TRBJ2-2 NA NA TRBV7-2 TGTGCCAGCAGCCCAGGGACTTCGACCGGGGAGCTGTTTTTT CASSPGTSTGELFF
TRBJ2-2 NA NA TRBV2 TGTGCCAGCAGTGAAGACAGGAGCGAGCTGTTTTTT CASSEDRSELFF
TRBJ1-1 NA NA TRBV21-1 TGTGCCAGCAGCATGCAGGGGGCGTGGACTGAAGCTTTCTTT CASSMQGAWTEAFF
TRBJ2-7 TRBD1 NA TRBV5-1 TGCGCCAGCAGCGCTAACTTCAGGGGGAACGAGCAGTACTTC CASSANFRGNEQYF
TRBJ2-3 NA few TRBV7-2 TGTGCCAGCAGCTTAAGACAGGAAGGGGTTACGCAGTATTTT CASSLRQEGVTQYF
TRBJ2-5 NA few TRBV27 TGTGCCAGCAGTTTCGACTCCTCGGGGACCCAGTACTTC CASSFDSSGTQYF
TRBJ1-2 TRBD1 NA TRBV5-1 TGCGCCAGCAGCTTACGGACAGGATTTGAGGGCTACACCTTC CASSLRTGFEGYTF
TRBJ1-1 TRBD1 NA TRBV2 TGTGCCAGCAGTGGCGACAGGGACAGCACTGAAGCTTTCTTT CASSGDRDSTEAFF
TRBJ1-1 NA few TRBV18 TGTGCCAGCTCACCAGCGATCTTGAACACTGAAGCTTTCTTT CASSPAILNTEAFF
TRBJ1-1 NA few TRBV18 TGTGCCAGCTCGCCAGAGCGGAACACTGAAGCTTTCTTT CASSPERNTEAFF
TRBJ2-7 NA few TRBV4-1 TGCGCCAGCAGCCGAGCAACTAACCCTACCTACGAGCAGTACTTC CASSRATNPTYEQYF
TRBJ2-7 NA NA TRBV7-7 TGTGCTAGCAGCTTAGGACGCGGATCCTACGAGCAGTACTTC CASSLGRGSYEQYF
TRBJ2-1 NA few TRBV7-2 TGTGCCAGCAGTCGGGGAAATGAGCAGTTCTTC CASSRGNEQFF
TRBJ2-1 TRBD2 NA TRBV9 TGTGCCAGCAGCGTAGCTGTAGGTCTAGCGGGAGAGGTTGAGCAGTTCTTC CASSVAVGLAGEVEQFF
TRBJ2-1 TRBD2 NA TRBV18 TGTGCCAGCGCCTCTAGCGGGAGGGGCAATGAGCAGTTCTTC CASASSGRGNEQFF
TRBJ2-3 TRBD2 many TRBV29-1 TGCAGCGTTGAAGCTAGCGGGAGGCGCACAGATACGCAGTATTTT CSVEASGRRTDTQYF
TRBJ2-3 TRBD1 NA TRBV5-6 TGTGCCAGCAGCCGACAGGGAAGCACAGATACGCAGTATTTT CASSRQGSTDTQYF
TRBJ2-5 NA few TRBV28 TGTGCCAGCAGTTTACCCCAGGGGCGAGAGACCCAGTACTTC CASSLPQGRETQYF
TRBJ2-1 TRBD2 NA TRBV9 TGTGCCAGCAGCACGGGACTATCCTACAATGAGCAGTTCTTC CASSTGLSYNEQFF